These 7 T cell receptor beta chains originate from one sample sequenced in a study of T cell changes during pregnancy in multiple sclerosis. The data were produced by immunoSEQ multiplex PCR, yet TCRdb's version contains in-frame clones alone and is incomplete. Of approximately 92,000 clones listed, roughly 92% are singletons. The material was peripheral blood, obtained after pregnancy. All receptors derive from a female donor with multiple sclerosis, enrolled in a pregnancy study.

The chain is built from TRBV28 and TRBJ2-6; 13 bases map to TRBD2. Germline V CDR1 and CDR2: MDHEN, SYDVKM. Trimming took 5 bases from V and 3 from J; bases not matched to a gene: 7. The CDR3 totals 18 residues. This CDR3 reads CASSVTSGRAGGANVLTF. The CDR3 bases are TGTGCCAGCAGTGTTACTAGCGGGAGGGCCGGTGGGGCCAACGTCCTGACTTTC.

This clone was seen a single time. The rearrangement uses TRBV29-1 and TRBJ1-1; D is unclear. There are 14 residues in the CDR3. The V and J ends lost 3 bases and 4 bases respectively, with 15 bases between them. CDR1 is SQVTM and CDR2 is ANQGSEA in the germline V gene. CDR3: CSVELAGRATEAFF. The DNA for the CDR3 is TGCAGCGTTGAGTTGGCCGGGAGGGCCACTGAAGCTTTCTTT.

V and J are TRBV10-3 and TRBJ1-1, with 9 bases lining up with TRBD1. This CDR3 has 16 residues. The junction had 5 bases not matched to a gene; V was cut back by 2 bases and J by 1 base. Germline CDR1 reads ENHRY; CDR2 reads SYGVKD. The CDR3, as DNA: TGTGCCATCAGTGAGCTCCCGGACAGGGGGAACACTGAAGCTTTCTTT. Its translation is CAISELPDRGNTEAFF.

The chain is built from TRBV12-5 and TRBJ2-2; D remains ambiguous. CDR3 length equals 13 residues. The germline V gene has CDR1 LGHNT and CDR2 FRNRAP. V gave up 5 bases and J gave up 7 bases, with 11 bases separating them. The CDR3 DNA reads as TGTGCTAGTGGTCGTACAACGGGCGGGGAGCTGTTTTTT. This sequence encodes CASGRTTGGELFF.

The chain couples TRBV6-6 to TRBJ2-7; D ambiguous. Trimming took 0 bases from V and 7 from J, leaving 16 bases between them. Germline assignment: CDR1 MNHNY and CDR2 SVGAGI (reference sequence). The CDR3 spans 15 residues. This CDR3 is CASSYSMAQSQEQYF. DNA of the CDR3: TGTGCCAGCAGTTACTCCATGGCCCAGTCCCAAGAGCAGTACTTC.

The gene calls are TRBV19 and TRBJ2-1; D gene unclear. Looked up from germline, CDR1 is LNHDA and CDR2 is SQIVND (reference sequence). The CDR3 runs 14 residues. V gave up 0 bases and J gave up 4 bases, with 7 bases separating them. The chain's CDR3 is CASSIDHGYNEQFF. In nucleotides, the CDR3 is TGTGCCAGTAGTATAGATCACGGGTACAATGAGCAGTTCTTC.

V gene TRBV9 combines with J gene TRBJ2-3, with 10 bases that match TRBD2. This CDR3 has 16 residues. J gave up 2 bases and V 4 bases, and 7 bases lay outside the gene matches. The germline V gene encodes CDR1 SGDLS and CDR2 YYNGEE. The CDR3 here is CASSLPLAGDTDTQYF. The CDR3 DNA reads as TGTGCCAGCAGCCTCCCGCTAGCGGGAGACACAGATACGCAGTATTTT.